This T cell receptor beta chain was documented in a study of OX40 agonist ivuxolimab in advanced cancers. About the research overall: The study gave patients intravenous ivuxolimab at 0.01 to 10 mg/kg every 2 weeks. Participants averaged 60 years of age (range about 23 to 80) and were 82.7% male.

The method was immunoSEQ multiplex PCR; TCRdb's version includes in-frame clones alone and lacks a portion of them. The table lists 15,000 to 20,000 clones, under 65% of them singletons. The input for sequencing was CD4+ or CD8+ T cells sorted from blood, taken in a trial of the OX40 agonist ivuxolimab. This sequence originates from an adult with an advanced solid tumor such as melanoma, head and neck, liver or kidney cancer.

CDR3 sequence reads: CASSLEIGRETQYF. DNA of the CDR3: TGTGCCAGCAGCTTAGAGATCGGACGAGAGACCCAGTACTTC. The chain has TRBV7-8 and TRBJ2-5; D gene uncertain. V lost 1 base, J lost 4 bases, and 10 bases lay in between. This CDR3 region has 14 residues. Germline CDR1 is SGHVS and CDR2 is FQNEAQ.